The source of this TCR beta chain is a study of monozygotic twins with inflammatory bowel disease. Per-sample cDNA came from eight separate reactions. Template switching added UMIs carrying a 6-nucleotide sample barcode. TCRdb processed the 5' RACE reads again and assigns one entry to each CDR3 protein, with no DNA. This repertoire comprises approximately 210,000 distinct CDR3 sequences; its ten largest clones make up 7.5% to 9.5%. This receptor was taken from a human donor with ulcerative colitis or Crohn's disease, or a healthy co-twin of an affected twin (not recorded which). The sample consisted of blood.

This chain's CDR3 is CSVARGDNYGYTF. V gene TRBV29-1 combines with J gene TRBJ1-2; checking the TCRdb D call of TRBD1 is not possible without DNA. Germline assignment: CDR1 SQVTM and CDR2 ANQGSEA. The CDR3 sequence is 13 residues long.